The rows below give T cell receptor beta chains drawn from one sample of a study of T cell changes during pregnancy in multiple sclerosis. Profiled with immunoSEQ multiplex PCR; TCRdb holds only in-frame clones, not every one. The profile shows tens of thousands of clones, 92% of them singletons. This material consisted of CD4+ T cells from peripheral blood mononuclear cells, taken after pregnancy. The receptor set was obtained from a female donor with multiple sclerosis, enrolled in a pregnancy study. Both conserved end residues are part of each CDR3. Each record gives: V gene, D gene, clone size, J gene, CDR3 protein, CDR3 DNA. The D gene is left open where the match is weak. Some rows mark clone size as missing; the rest say once, few, many or name a class of expanded clone.

>TRBV9|NA|few|TRBJ1-1
CASSVEGDTEAFF
TGTGCCAGCAGCGTCGAGGGGGACACTGAAGCTTTCTTT
>TRBV11-2|TRBD1|NA|TRBJ1-2
CASSLTGMDYGYTF
TGTGCCAGCAGCCTGACAGGGATGGACTATGGCTACACCTTC
>TRBV6-6|NA|NA|TRBJ2-7
CASSPGGAPYEQYF
TGTGCCAGCAGTCCCGGGGGAGCACCCTACGAGCAGTACTTC
>TRBV20-1|NA|NA|TRBJ2-7
CSAGLPYEQYF
TGCAGTGCCGGTCTTCCCTACGAGCAGTACTTC
>TRBV2|NA|NA|TRBJ2-1
CASSERFSAPPGDEQFF
TGTGCCAGCAGTGAAAGGTTTAGCGCCCCTCCGGGAGATGAGCAGTTCTTC
>TRBV7-3|NA|NA|TRBJ2-5
CASSLRGPLETQYF
TGTGCCAGCAGCTTAAGGGGGCCCTTAGAGACCCAGTACTTC
>TRBV5-4|TRBD2|NA|TRBJ2-1
CASSLLAAPPGNEQFF
TGTGCCAGCAGCTTACTAGCGGCCCCTCCCGGGAATGAGCAGTTCTTC
>TRBV5-1|NA|few|TRBJ1-1
CASNGRGGTEAFF
TGCGCCAGCAATGGCAGGGGTGGGACTGAAGCTTTCTTT
>TRBV2|TRBD1|NA|TRBJ2-3
CASRDRGTDTQYF
TGTGCCAGTCGGGACAGGGGCACAGATACGCAGTATTTT
>TRBV19|NA|NA|TRBJ2-7
CASSMRDFSFREQYF
TGTGCCAGTAGTATGAGAGACTTTTCCTTCCGCGAGCAGTACTTC
>TRBV9|NA|NA|TRBJ2-1
CASSFWDTTRQGQFF
TGTGCCAGCAGCTTCTGGGACACCACGCGACAAGGGCAGTTCTTC
>TRBV2|TRBD1|NA|TRBJ1-2
CASSLNDRGAYGYTF
TGTGCCAGCAGTTTAAATGACAGGGGGGCTTATGGCTACACCTTC
>TRBV10-1|NA|NA|TRBJ2-1
CASSGLSGEQFF
TGCGCCAGCAGTGGACTATCCGGTGAGCAGTTCTTC
>TRBV9|TRBD2|NA|TRBJ2-1
CASSVGTSGRGFISEQFF
TGTGCCAGCAGCGTAGGGACTAGCGGGAGGGGGTTTATCAGTGAGCAGTTCTTC
>TRBV5-1|NA|NA|TRBJ2-6
CASSLGQPHLWANVLTF
TGCGCCAGCAGCTTGGGACAGCCTCATCTCTGGGCCAACGTCCTGACTTTC
>TRBV4-1|NA|NA|TRBJ1-1
CASSQGPREKYMNTEAFF
TGCGCCAGCAGCCAAGGACCACGGGAAAAGTATATGAACACTGAAGCTTTCTTT
>TRBV18|TRBD1|NA|TRBJ1-4
CASSQPGQGKEKLFF
TGTGCCAGCTCACAGCCGGGACAGGGGAAGGAAAAACTGTTTTTT
>TRBV19|NA|NA|TRBJ1-2
CASSISTGSGLANYGYTF
TGTGCCAGTAGTATATCGACAGGATCCGGATTAGCTAACTATGGCTACACCTTC
>TRBV29-1|TRBD1|NA|TRBJ2-3
CSVVGTGVIDTQYF
TGCAGCGTTGTCGGGACAGGGGTGATAGATACGCAGTATTTT
>TRBV5-6|NA|NA|TRBJ1-5
CASSCWVVGAGQPQHF
TGTGCCAGCAGCTGCTGGGTGGTGGGGGCAGGGCAGCCCCAGCATTTT
>TRBV10-3|TRBD1|NA|TRBJ2-7
CAISLRTGDYEQYF
TGTGCCATCAGTCTCCGGACAGGGGACTACGAGCAGTACTTC
>TRBV9|TRBD1|NA|TRBJ1-1
CASSATGVTEAFF
TGTGCCAGCAGCGCGACAGGGGTCACTGAAGCTTTCTTT
>TRBV5-1|TRBD2|NA|TRBJ2-1
CASSLALAAYNEQFF
TGCGCCAGCAGCTTGGCACTAGCGGCCTACAATGAGCAGTTCTTC
>TRBV7-2|NA|NA|TRBJ2-7
CASSILLYPGTTAYEQYF
TGTGCCAGCAGCATCCTCCTTTACCCCGGGACAACCGCCTACGAGCAGTACTTC
>TRBV7-5|NA|NA|TRBJ1-6
CVRSLSLGQGDSPLHF
TGTGTCAGAAGCTTATCCTTGGGACAGGGGGATTCACCCCTCCACTTT
>TRBV18|NA|NA|TRBJ1-1
CASSQPVSGTEAFF
TGTGCCAGCTCACAACCAGTCTCGGGGACTGAAGCTTTCTTT
>TRBV4-2|TRBD1|NA|TRBJ2-2
CASSRHQGDRGVTGELFF
TGTGCCAGCAGCCGTCACCAGGGGGACAGGGGTGTCACCGGGGAGCTGTTTTTT
>TRBV5-4|NA|NA|TRBJ1-2
CASNLLGADYGYTF
TGTGCCAGCAACCTGTTGGGGGCCGACTATGGCTACACCTTC